The present T cell receptor (beta chain) was sequenced within a study of CD8+CD57+ T cells in acquired aplastic anemia. CDR3 length: 14 amino acids. Trimming removed 0 bases at V and 9 bases at J, with 12 bases between. Germline CDR1 is MNHEY and CDR2 is SVGAGI. This clonotype occurred a few times. All sequencing subjects had displayed CD8+CD57+ cell expansion on flow cytometry. CDR3 and TCR beta VDJ profiling relied on genomic DNA as the template. TCRdb re-analysed the reads in MiXCR, keeping a single row per CDR3 protein. The data show approximately 470,000 distinct CDR3 sequences, less than 35% seen once.

The specimen was sorted CD4+, CD8+, or CD8+CD57+ T cells (not recorded which) from PBMCs. This chain links TRBV6-5 with TRBJ1-5; D may be TRBD1 (6 bases). This clonotype originated in a human donor with aplastic anemia. This CDR3 reads CASSYSMGGGPQHF. The CDR3 DNA reads as TGTGCCAGCAGTTACTCGATGGGGGGCGGGCCCCAGCATTTT.